The 6 T cell receptor beta chains below all came from one sample that was sequenced in a study of T cell changes during pregnancy in multiple sclerosis. Data came from immunoSEQ multiplex PCR; TCRdb stores just in-frame clones and leaves some out. Counted here are 39,000 or so clones, around 91% occurring once; the ten biggest clones make up 10%. The starting material was CD8+ T cells from peripheral blood mononuclear cells, obtained in the first trimester of pregnancy. These receptors all come from a female donor with multiple sclerosis, enrolled in a pregnancy study.

The chain is built from TRBV6-1 and TRBJ1-3, with TRBD1 matching over 8 bases. Germline CDR1 is MNHNS and CDR2 is SASEGT. The CDR3 sequence is 12 residues long. V was clipped by 9 bases and J by 8 bases; unmatched bases: 6. The CDR3 loop reads CARWTGRDTIYF. The CDR3 DNA reads TGTGCCAGATGGACAGGGAGGGACACCATATATTTT.

The DNA of the CDR3 is TGTGCCAGTAGCGAGCGGGGGCCCTCGGATACGCAGTATTTT. It is translated as CASSERGPSDTQYF. The J gene is TRBJ2-3, the V gene TRBV19; 8 bases line up with TRBD2. The CDR3 has 14 amino acids. Losses at the gene ends were 6 bases for V and 6 bases for J; bases not matched to a gene: 8. Looked up from germline, CDR1 is LNHDA and CDR2 is SQIVND (reference sequence). The full variable domain, rest sourced from reference TRBV19 and TRBJ2-3, is DGGITQSPKYLFRKEGQNVTLSCEQNLNHDAMYWYRQDPGQGLRLIYYSQIVNDFQKGDIAEGYSVSREKKESFPLTVTSAQKNPTAFYLCASSERGPSDTQYFGPGTRLTVL.

The chain joins TRBV27 to TRBJ1-6; 8 bases line up with TRBD1. The CDR3 loop spans 16 amino acids. From germline, CDR1 is MNHEY and CDR2 SMNVEV (reference sequence). J was trimmed by 5 bases and V by 0 bases; bases with no gene match: 3. CDR3 in DNA: TGTGCCAGCAGTTTATCCCACAGGGGGAATAATTCACCCCTCCACTTT. Amino acid sequence: CASSLSHRGNNSPLHF.

V gene TRBV19 combines with J gene TRBJ1-4; D remains unclear. Germline assignment: CDR1 LNHDA and CDR2 SQIVND (reference sequence). The CDR3 has 14 amino acids. Trimming stripped 4 bases from V and 4 bases from J, with 10 bases between. CDR3 amino acids: CASSSDGINEKLFF. CDR3 DNA sequence: TGTGCCAGTAGTAGCGACGGGATTAATGAAAAACTGTTTTTT.

The sample holds one count of this clone. The chain carries TRBV19 and TRBJ1-1; D might be TRBD1 (6 bases). The germline V gene encodes CDR1 LNHDA and CDR2 SQIVND (reference sequence). The CDR3 spans 14 residues. V lost 4 bases, J lost 4 bases, and 13 bases lay in between. The CDR3 region has the DNA TGTGCCAGTAGTAGTACAGGGCTGGGCACTGAAGCTTTCTTT. This gives the protein CASSSTGLGTEAFF.

The rearrangement uses TRBV5-6 and TRBJ2-5; 11 nucleotides agree with TRBD1. In germline, CDR1 is SGHDT, CDR2 YYEEEE. J was trimmed by 5 bases and V by 4 bases; bases with no gene match: 10. The CDR3 consists of 16 residues. In DNA, the CDR3 is TGTGCCAGCAGCCTGTCGGACAGGGGGCTGAGGGAGACCCAGTACTTC. Protein product: CASSLSDRGLRETQYF. Drawing the rest from reference TRBV5-6 and TRBJ2-5, the complete variable domain is DAGVTQSPTHLIKTRGQQVTLRCSPKSGHDTVSWYQQALGQGPQFIFQYYEEEERQRGNFPDRFSGHQFPNYSSELNVNALLLGDSALYLCASSLSDRGLRETQYFGPGTRLLVL.